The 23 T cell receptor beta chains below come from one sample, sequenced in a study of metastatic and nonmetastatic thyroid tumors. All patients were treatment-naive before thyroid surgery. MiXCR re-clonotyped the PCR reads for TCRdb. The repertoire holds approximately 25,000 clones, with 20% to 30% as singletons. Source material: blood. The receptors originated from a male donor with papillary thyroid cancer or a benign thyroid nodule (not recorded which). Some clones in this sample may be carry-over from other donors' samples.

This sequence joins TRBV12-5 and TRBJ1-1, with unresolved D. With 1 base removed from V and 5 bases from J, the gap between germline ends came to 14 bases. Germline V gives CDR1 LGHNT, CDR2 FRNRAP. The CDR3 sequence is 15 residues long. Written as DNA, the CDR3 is TGTGCTAGTGGTTTGGCGGACGGCCCGAAGACTGAAGCTTTCTTT. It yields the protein CASGLADGPKTEAFF. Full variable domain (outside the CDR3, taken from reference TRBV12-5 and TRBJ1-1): DARVTQTPRHKVTEMGQEVTMRCQPILGHNTVFWYRQTMMQGLELLAYFRNRAPLDDSGMPKDRFSAEMPDATLATLKIQPSEPRDSAVYFCASGLADGPKTEAFFGQGTRLTVV.

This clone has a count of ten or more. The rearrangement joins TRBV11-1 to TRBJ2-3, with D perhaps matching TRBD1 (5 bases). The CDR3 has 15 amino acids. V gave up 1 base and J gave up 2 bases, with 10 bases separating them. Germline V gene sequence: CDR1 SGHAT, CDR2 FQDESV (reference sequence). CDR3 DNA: TGTGCCAGCAGCTTAGGGGGCCCCTTCACAGATACGCAGTATTTT. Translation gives CASSLGGPFTDTQYF.

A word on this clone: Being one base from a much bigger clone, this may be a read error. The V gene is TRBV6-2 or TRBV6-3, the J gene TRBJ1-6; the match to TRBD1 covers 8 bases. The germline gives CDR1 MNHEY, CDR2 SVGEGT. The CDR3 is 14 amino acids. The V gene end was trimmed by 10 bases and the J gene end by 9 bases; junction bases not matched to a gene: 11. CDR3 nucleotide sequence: TGTGCCATCGGACCCGGGACAGGAGTTTCACCCCTCCACTTT. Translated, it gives CAIGPGTGVSPLHF.

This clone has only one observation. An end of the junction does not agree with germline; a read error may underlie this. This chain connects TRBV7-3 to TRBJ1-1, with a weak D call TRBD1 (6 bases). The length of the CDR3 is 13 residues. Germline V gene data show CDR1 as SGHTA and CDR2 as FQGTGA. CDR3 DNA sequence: TGTGCCAGCAGCCCCGACAGGTACACTGAAGCTTTTTTT. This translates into CASSPDRYTEAFF.

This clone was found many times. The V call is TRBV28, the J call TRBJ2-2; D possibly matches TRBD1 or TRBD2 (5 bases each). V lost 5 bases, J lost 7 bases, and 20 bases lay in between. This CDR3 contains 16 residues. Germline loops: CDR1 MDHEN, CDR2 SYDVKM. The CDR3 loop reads CASSSPGTVSGGELFF. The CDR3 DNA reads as TGTGCCAGCAGTAGTCCAGGGACGGTTTCAGGCGGGGAGCTGTTTTTT.

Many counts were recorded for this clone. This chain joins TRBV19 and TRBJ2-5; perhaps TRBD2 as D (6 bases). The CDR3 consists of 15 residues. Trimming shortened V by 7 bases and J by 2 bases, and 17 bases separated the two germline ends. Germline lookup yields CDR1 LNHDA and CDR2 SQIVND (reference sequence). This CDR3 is CASTSGAGPQETQYF. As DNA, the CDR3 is TGTGCCAGTACGTCCGGGGCGGGACCGCAAGAGACCCAGTACTTC.

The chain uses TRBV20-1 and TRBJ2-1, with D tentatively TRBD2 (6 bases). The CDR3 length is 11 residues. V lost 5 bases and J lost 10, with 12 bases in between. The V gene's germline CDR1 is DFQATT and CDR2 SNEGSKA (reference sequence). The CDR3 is CSADGAGEQFF. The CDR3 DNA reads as TGCAGTGCTGATGGGGCGGGGGAGCAGTTCTTC.

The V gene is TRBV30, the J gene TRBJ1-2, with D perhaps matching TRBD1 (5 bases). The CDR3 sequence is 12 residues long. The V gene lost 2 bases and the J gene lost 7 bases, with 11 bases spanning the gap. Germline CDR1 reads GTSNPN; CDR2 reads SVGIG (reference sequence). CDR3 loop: CAWSSLRGGYTF. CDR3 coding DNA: TGTGCCTGGAGTTCCTTAAGGGGTGGCTACACCTTC. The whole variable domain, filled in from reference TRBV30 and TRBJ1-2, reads SQTIHQWPATLVQPVGSPLSLECTVEGTSNPNLYWYRQAAGRGLQLLFYSVGIGQISSEVPQNLSASRPQDRQFILSSKKLLLSDSGFYLCAWSSLRGGYTFGSGTRLTVV.

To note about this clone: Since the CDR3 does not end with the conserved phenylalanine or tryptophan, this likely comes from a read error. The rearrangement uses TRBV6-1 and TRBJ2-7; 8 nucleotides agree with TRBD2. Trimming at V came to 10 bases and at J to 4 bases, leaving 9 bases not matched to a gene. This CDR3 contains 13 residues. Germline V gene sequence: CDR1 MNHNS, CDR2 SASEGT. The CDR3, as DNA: TGTGCCACCGGTGCGGGAGGTGTTTACGAGCAGTACATC. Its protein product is CATGAGGVYEQYI.

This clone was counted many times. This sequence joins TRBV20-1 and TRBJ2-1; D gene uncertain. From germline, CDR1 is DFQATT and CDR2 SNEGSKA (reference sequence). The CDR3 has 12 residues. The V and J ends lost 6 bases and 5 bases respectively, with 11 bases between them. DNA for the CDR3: TGCAGTGCCCACCTCAGGCACAATGAGCAGTTCTTC. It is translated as CSAHLRHNEQFF.

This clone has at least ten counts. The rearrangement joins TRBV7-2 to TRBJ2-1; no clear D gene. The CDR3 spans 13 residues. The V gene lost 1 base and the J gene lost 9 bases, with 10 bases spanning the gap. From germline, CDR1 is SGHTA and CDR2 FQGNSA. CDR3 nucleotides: TGTGCCAGCAGCTTAGTACTTGTGGGTGAGCAGTTCTTC. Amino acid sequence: CASSLVLVGEQFF.

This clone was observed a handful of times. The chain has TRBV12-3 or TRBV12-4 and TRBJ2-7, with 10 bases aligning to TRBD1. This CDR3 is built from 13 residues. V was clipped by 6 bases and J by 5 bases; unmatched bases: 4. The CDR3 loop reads CASSGDRGHEQYF. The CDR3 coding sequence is TGTGCCAGCAGCGGAGACAGGGGGCACGAGCAGTACTTC.

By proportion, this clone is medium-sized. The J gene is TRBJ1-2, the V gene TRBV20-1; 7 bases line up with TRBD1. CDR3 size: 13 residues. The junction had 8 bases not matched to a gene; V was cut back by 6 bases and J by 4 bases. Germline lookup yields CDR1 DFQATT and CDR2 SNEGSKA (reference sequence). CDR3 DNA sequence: TGCAGTGCACGAGGACAGGCCGTCTATGGCTACACCTTC. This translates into CSARGQAVYGYTF.

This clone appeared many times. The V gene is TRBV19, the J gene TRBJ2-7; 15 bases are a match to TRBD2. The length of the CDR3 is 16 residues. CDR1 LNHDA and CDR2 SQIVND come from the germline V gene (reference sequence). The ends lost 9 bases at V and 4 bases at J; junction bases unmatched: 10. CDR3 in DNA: TGTGCCAGCAGAGACAGGACTAGCGGGAGGGCATACGAGCAGTACTTC. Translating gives CASRDRTSGRAYEQYF.

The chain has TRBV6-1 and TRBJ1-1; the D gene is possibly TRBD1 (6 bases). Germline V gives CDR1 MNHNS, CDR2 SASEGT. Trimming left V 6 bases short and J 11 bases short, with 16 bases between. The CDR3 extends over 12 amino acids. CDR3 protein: CASSGQGWAAFF. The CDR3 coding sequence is TGTGCCAGCAGCGGTCAGGGGTGGGCTGCTTTCTTT.

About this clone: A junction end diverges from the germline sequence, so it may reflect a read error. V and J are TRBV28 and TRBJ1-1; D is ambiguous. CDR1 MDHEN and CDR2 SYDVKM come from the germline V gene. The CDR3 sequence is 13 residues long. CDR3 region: CPSSSSVKIFAFF. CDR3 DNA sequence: TGTCCCAGCTCAAGTTCCGTGAAAATTTTTGCTTTCTTT. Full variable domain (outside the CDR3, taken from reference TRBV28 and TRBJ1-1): DVKVTQSSRYLVKRTGEKVFLECVQDMDHENMFWYRQDPGLGLRLIYFSYDVKMKEKGDIPEGYSVSREKKERFSLILESASTNQTSMYLCPSSSSVKIFAFFGQGTRLTVV.

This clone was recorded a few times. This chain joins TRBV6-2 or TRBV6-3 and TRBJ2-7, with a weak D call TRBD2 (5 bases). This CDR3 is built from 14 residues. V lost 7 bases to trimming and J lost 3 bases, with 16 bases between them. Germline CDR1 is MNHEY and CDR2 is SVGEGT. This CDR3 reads CASTEGIGGYEQYF. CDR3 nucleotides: TGTGCCAGCACAGAGGGAATCGGCGGCTACGAGCAGTACTTC.

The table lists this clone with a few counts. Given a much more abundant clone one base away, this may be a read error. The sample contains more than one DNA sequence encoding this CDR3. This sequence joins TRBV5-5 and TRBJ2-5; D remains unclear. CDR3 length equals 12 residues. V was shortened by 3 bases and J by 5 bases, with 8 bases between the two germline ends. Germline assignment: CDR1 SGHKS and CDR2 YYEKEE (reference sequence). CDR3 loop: CASSSKEETQYF. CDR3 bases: TGTGCCAGCAGCTCGAAAGAGGAGACCCAGTACTTC.

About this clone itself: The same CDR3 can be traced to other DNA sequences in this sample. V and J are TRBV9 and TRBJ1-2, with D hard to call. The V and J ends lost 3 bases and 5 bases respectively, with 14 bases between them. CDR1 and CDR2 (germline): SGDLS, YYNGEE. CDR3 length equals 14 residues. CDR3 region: CASSADFLNYGYTF. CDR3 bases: TGTGCCAGCAGCGCAGACTTTCTGAATTATGGCTACACCTTC.

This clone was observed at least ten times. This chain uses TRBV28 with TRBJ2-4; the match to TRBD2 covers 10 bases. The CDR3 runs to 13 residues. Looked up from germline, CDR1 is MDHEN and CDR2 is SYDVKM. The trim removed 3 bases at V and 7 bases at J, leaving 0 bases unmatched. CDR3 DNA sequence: TGTGCCAGCAGTTTGACTAGCGGGAACATTCAGTACTTC. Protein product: CASSLTSGNIQYF.

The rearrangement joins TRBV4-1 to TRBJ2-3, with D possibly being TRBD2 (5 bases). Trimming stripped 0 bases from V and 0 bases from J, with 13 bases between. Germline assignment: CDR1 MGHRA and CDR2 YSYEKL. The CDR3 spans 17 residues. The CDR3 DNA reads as TGCGCCAGCAGCCAAGATCGGGCTAGCAGTAGCACAGATACGCAGTATTTT. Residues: CASSQDRASSSTDTQYF.

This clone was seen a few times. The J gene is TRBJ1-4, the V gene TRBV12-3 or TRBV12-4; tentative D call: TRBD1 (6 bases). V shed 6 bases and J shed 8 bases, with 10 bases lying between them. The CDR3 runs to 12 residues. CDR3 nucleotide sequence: TGTGCCAGCAGACAGGGACGGGAAAAACTGTTTTTT. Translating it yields CASRQGREKLFF.

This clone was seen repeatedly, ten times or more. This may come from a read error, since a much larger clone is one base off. Here the CDR3 reads CASSLGGATRTGELFF. The CDR3 region has the DNA TGTGCCAGCAGCTTAGGAGGAGCTACCCGCACCGGGGAGCTGTTTTTT. J is TRBJ2-2 and V is TRBV13; no reliable D call. The germline V gene encodes CDR1 PRHDT and CDR2 FYEKMQ (reference sequence). This CDR3 region has 16 residues. Trimming left V 0 bases short and J 4 bases short, with 12 bases between.